This T cell receptor (beta chain) was captured by sequencing in a study of cytomegalovirus exposure and HLA in healthy donors. The V segment lost 6 bases and the J segment 0 bases; nucleotides outside the gene matches: 13. The CDR3 loop spans 17 amino acids. Per germline, CDR1 SGHRS and CDR2 YFSETQ. PCR primers comprised 60 Vbeta and 13 Jbeta primers. Profiling relied on immunoSEQ multiplex PCR, and the TCRdb table lists in-frame clones only, not all of them. The sample records under 95,000 clones, around four fifths being singletons. At collection, donors were nominally healthy, but unrecorded immune exposures were probable.

This receptor was obtained from a boy aged 5-17 years in good health and CMV-seronegative. This chain uses TRBV5-1 with TRBJ1-2; 8 nucleotides agree with TRBD1. The sample taken for sequencing was PBMCs. CDR3 nucleotides: TGCGCCAGCACCAAAGAACCAGGGGGCTTTTCTAACTATGGCTACACCTTC. Protein: CASTKEPGGFSNYGYTF. Drawing the rest from reference TRBV5-1 and TRBJ1-2, the complete variable domain is KAGVTQTPRYLIKTRGQQVTLSCSPISGHRSVSWYQQTPGQGLQFLFEYFSETQRNKGNFPGRFSGRQFSNSRSEMNVSTLELGDSALYLCASTKEPGGFSNYGYTFGSGTRLTVV.